This T cell receptor beta chain was retrieved from a study of cytomegalovirus exposure and HLA in healthy donors. Looking at the study overall: Approximately 81% of around 400 genotyped donors fell in the Caucasian-associated ancestry cluster. Study-level points and caveats: 87-base-pair reads could not separate some V segments, including TRBV6-2 and TRBV6-3.

This clone appeared a single time. Its cognate antigen is unknown. With V trimmed by 6 bases and J by 0 bases, 4 bases remained unmatched. Germline CDR1 and CDR2: LNHDA and SQIVND (reference sequence). This CDR3 contains 15 residues. The PCR used 60 Vbeta and 13 Jbeta primers. Produced via immunoSEQ multiplex PCR; TCRdb's table is partial and in-frame only. The table shows about 160,000 clones, with 84% occurring only once. Sequencing was done on a sample of PBMCs. This receptor was obtained from a man in his forties or fifties in good health and CMV-seropositive. The chain has TRBV19 and TRBJ2-2, with 7 bases identical to TRBD2. The CDR3 DNA reads as TGTGCCAGTAGAAAACTAGCGACGAACACCGGGGAGCTGTTTTTT. Amino acids: CASRKLATNTGELFF.